The source of this TCR beta chain is a study of blood T cell repertoires in COVID-19 (dated by TCRdb to the early 2020s). The study in broad terms: Samples from collaborators originated in the United States, Italy and Spain and spanned both the acute and convalescent phases of COVID-19. Where available, HLA class I and class II types were obtained from metadata supplied by the sample provider rather than from assay-based typing. Nearly every sample came with metadata listing a de-identified subject ID, COVID-19 status, age in years and sex. Subjects who had been exposed to COVID-19, were actively infected with it, or had recovered from it provided the deeply sampled blood TCRbeta repertoires that made up the dataset. The repertoires were released in a freely available public database intended as a resource for research on the immune response to SARS-CoV-2. The material from the prospective study consisted of cDNA or gDNA derived from T cells, B-cell-depleted T cells, or PBMCs. Samples were obtained from the ongoing ImmuneRACE study (first 160 participants) and from some 1,300 subjects provided by 6 global collaborators. The study at large found these results: How much clinical and demographic metadata was included differed by source and by participant, and the metadata was provided uncurated.

Concerning this clone itself: It has no known antigen specificity. It has no much larger one-base neighbor in the sample; base qualities were not kept.

From cysteine to phenylalanine, the CDR3 is 17 amino acids long. Solely the CDR3 DNA is kept, with 51 bases framed from the first base. CDR1 and CDR2 were assigned from the germline V gene as MGHRA and YSYEKL. The V end loses 1 base and the J end loses 9 bases, and a stretch of 19 bases separates them. TCRbeta CDR3 regions were amplified from genomic DNA by means of the immunoSEQ Assay, a bias-controlled multiplex PCR. Processing in the source paper ran as follows. The number of nucleated cells in each sample was estimated by amplification of reference gene primers within the assay. Sequence reads were collapsed and filtered to measure the absolute abundance of every unique TCRbeta CDR3 rearrangement. For each sample, productive Simpson clonality was calculated by taking the square root of Simpson's diversity index across productive rearrangements. TCRdb obtained this table from immuneACCESS and retained in-frame rearrangements with V and J assigned. These tables miss some clones; where compared with another copy, unresolved V genes account for less than half of the shortfall, and the remainder is unexplained. Clonal size and the V and J genes are those of that table, whereas D and trimming came from the DNA. This sample lists over 110,000 clones; under 90% were detected once. Together, the top ten hold about 7.5% of the sample.

The collaborating institutions used their own protocols to collect whole blood in K2EDTA tubes. For TCRbeta analysis, collaborators shipped samples as frozen whole blood, isolated PBMCs, or DNA extracted from either of those sample types. The sequence was obtained from a human donor in a cohort sampled during active COVID-19. The sequence is built from TRBV4-1 and TRBJ1-6; TRBD1 could be the D gene, as 6 bases match. Sequencing was performed on peripheral blood. The DNA is as follows: TGCGCCAGCAGCCAAGTCGTCCTCAGGGGTGGGGGTTCACCCCTCCACTTT. Translated, it reads CASSQVVLRGGGSPLHF.